Listed below are T cell receptor beta chains from one sample, sequenced in a study of Ad26.COV2.S vaccination and SARS-CoV-2 variants. Clones were read by immunoSEQ multiplex PCR, and TCRdb kept only the in-frame ones, dropping some. The data contain about 680,000 clones, 89% of them singletons. The sample was peripheral blood, taken in a trial of Ad26.COV2.S vaccine versus placebo. The receptors here all came from a person aged 18-65 years who received the Ad26.COV2.S COVID-19 vaccine or a placebo. The CDR3 runs from the conserved cysteine through the conserved F or W. The order of the fields is D gene, V gene, clone size, J gene, CDR3 DNA, CDR3 protein. The D gene is left open where the match is weak. Not every row has a clone size; where given, it reads once, few, many or a size class.

D: .; V: TRBV5-1; size: .; J: TRBJ1-2; DNA: TGCGCCAGCAGCTTTCTGGGGCATGGCTACACCTTC; CDR3: CASSFLGHGYTF
D: TRBD2; V: TRBV29-1; size: .; J: TRBJ2-5; DNA: TGCAGCGTTGATGGAGCGGGAGGCGGAGAAGAGACCCAGTACTTC; CDR3: CSVDGAGGGEETQYF
D: TRBD2; V: TRBV27; size: .; J: TRBJ2-7; DNA: TGTGCCAGCCGTAGAGCGGGGTCCCTTTACTTC; CDR3: CASRRAGSLYF
D: TRBD1; V: TRBV10-3; size: few; J: TRBJ1-2; DNA: TGTGCCATCAGTGGACAGGGAAAGAGCTACACCTTC; CDR3: CAISGQGKSYTF
D: .; V: TRBV18; size: .; J: TRBJ1-2; DNA: TGTGCCAGCTCACCAGTACAGGGTTACGGCTACACCTTC; CDR3: CASSPVQGYGYTF
D: .; V: TRBV30; size: .; J: TRBJ1-1; DNA: TGTGCCTGGAGTGTCGGGGGGACACTTGAAGCTTTCTTT; CDR3: CAWSVGGTLEAFF
D: TRBD1; V: TRBV2; size: .; J: TRBJ2-2; DNA: TGTGCCAGCAGGAGGGGACAGGGGGCGATCGGGGAGCTGTTTTTT; CDR3: CASRRGQGAIGELFF
D: .; V: TRBV7-9; size: .; J: TRBJ2-3; DNA: TGTGCCAGCAGCCCGACGAGCACAGATACGCAGTATTTT; CDR3: CASSPTSTDTQYF
D: TRBD2; V: TRBV18; size: .; J: TRBJ2-3; DNA: TGTGCCAGCTCACCCACCGGACTAGCGGGAGGAGATACGCAGTATTTT; CDR3: CASSPTGLAGGDTQYF
D: TRBD1; V: TRBV5-1; size: .; J: TRBJ2-3; DNA: TGCGCCAGCAGCTCCCCGGACAGGGGGCGAGGGGATACGCAGTATTTT; CDR3: CASSSPDRGRGDTQYF
D: TRBD1; V: TRBV7-7; size: .; J: TRBJ2-5; DNA: TGTGCCAGCAGCACCACAGGGGACCGAGAGACCCAGTACTTC; CDR3: CASSTTGDRETQYF
D: TRBD1; V: TRBV7-3; size: .; J: TRBJ1-2; DNA: TGTGCCAGCAGCCCCCCCTTACAGGGGGCGCAGTACGGCTACACCTTC; CDR3: CASSPPLQGAQYGYTF
D: TRBD1; V: TRBV5-6; size: .; J: TRBJ2-7; DNA: TGTGCCAGCAGCTTTGGGACAGGGGTGAGGGAGCAGTACTTC; CDR3: CASSFGTGVREQYF
D: .; V: TRBV29-1; size: .; J: TRBJ1-1; DNA: TGCAGCGCCGCACCCCGGGGGCAGAACACTGAAGCTTTCTTT; CDR3: CSAAPRGQNTEAFF
D: .; V: TRBV6-6; size: .; J: TRBJ1-5; DNA: TGTGCCAGCAGGGCATCAGGGGTAGGGCAGCCCCAGCATTTT; CDR3: CASRASGVGQPQHF
D: .; V: TRBV4-2; size: .; J: TRBJ1-2; DNA: TGTGCCAGCAGCCAAGAAGGCGGGGCATTTGGCTACACCTTC; CDR3: CASSQEGGAFGYTF
D: TRBD1; V: TRBV29-1; size: .; J: TRBJ2-7; DNA: TGCAGCGCTAAGAGGGACAGAGCCTACGAGCAGTACTTC; CDR3: CSAKRDRAYEQYF
D: TRBD1; V: TRBV30; size: .; J: TRBJ1-5; DNA: TGTGCCTGGAGTAAGGGCAGGGGGCTTAGTCAGCCCCAGCATTTT; CDR3: CAWSKGRGLSQPQHF
D: TRBD2; V: TRBV15; size: .; J: TRBJ2-7; DNA: TGTGCCACCAGCAGAGATCAACGGGCGGGAGGCGAGCAGTACTTC; CDR3: CATSRDQRAGGEQYF
D: .; V: TRBV4-3; size: .; J: TRBJ2-7; DNA: TGCGCCAGCAGCTACGGGGAGACCTACGAGCAGTACTTC; CDR3: CASSYGETYEQYF
D: .; V: TRBV6-5; size: .; J: TRBJ1-6; DNA: TGTGCCAGCAGGCCCCAGAGCTCCTATAATTCACCCCTCCACTTT; CDR3: CASRPQSSYNSPLHF
D: .; V: TRBV30; size: .; J: TRBJ1-2; DNA: TGTGCCTGGAGTGCCGGGACATCTGCCTCGGGCTACACCTTC; CDR3: CAWSAGTSASGYTF
D: TRBD1; V: TRBV10-1; size: .; J: TRBJ1-5; DNA: TGCGCCAGCAGTGAGTCAAGCAGGGGGAAATCAGCCCAGCATTTT; CDR3: CASSESSRGKSAQHF
D: .; V: TRBV11-2; size: once; J: TRBJ2-4; DNA: TGTGCCAGCACGGCAGGGGCCATAGCCAAAAACATTCAGTACTTC; CDR3: CASTAGAIAKNIQYF
D: .; V: TRBV6-5; size: .; J: TRBJ1-1; DNA: TGTGCCAGCAGTTACTCCGCTATGAACACTGAAGCTTTCTTT; CDR3: CASSYSAMNTEAFF
D: .; V: TRBV7-9; size: .; J: TRBJ1-4; DNA: TGTGCCAGCAGTCTCTTGGGGTTAACTAATGAAAAACTGTTTTTT; CDR3: CASSLLGLTNEKLFF
D: .; V: TRBV19; size: .; J: TRBJ2-2; DNA: TGTGCCAGTAGTAGGGCCCAGTCGTACACCGGGGAGCTGTTTTTT; CDR3: CASSRAQSYTGELFF
D: .; V: TRBV18; size: .; J: TRBJ1-5; DNA: TGTGCCAGCTCACCACCGCCCAGGGGAGAGTTTCAGCCCCAGCATTTT; CDR3: CASSPPPRGEFQPQHF
D: .; V: TRBV2; size: once; J: TRBJ2-5; DNA: TGTGCCAGCTCAATAAGGCAGTCGGGAGAGACCCAGTACTTC; CDR3: CASSIRQSGETQYF
D: TRBD2; V: TRBV5-4; size: .; J: TRBJ2-3; DNA: TGTGCCAGCAGCTCTCTAGCGGGGGCAGATACGCAGTATTTT; CDR3: CASSSLAGADTQYF
D: .; V: TRBV12-5; size: .; J: TRBJ2-2; DNA: TGTGCTAGTGGTTTGGTGCAGGGGAGTTCGGGGACCGGGGAGCTGTTTTTT; CDR3: CASGLVQGSSGTGELFF